Detailed here is one T cell receptor (beta chain). This sample is part of a study of blood T cell repertoires in COVID-19. Here immunoSEQ multiplex PCR was the method, and the copy in TCRdb shows in-frame clones only, minus some. This table holds around 300,000 clones, roughly nine tenths found once. Cohorts were assigned according to the clinical history that participants reported. With 5 bases clipped from V and 3 bases from J, the junction kept 14 bases outside the gene matches. Germline V gives CDR1 SEHNR, CDR2 FQNEAQ (reference sequence). The CDR3 totals 18 residues. The specimen sequenced was PBMCs or T cells enriched from blood (not recorded which). This chain joins TRBV7-9 and TRBJ2-5; 11 nucleotides match TRBD2. The receptor was isolated from a woman aged 40-49 years who had recovered from COVID-19. The CDR3 loop reads CASSPPRASGGLKETQYF. Written as DNA, the CDR3 is TGTGCCAGCAGCCCCCCCAGGGCTAGCGGGGGGTTAAAAGAGACCCAGTACTTC.